This is a list of T cell receptor beta chains from one sample in a study of shared clonotypes between healthy human individuals. Sequenced by immunoSEQ multiplex PCR; TCRdb stores in-frame clones only, minus some. This sample has about 2.1 million clones, with about 93% found just once. Sequencing used naive CD8+ T cells from PBMCs. Every receptor here comes from a man aged 18 to 29 in good health. Some clones in this sample may be carry-over from other donors' samples. Each CDR3 is given with its conserved first and last residue. D genes are given only for firm matches. The size field is filled for only some rows; it gives once, few, many or a size class.

abundance	v_gene	d_gene	j_gene	CDR3nt	CDR3aa
.	TRBV7-2	TRBD2	TRBJ2-7	TGTGCCAGCAGCTTAGCTGCGGGAGGGGCCTACGAGCAGTACTTC	CASSLAAGGAYEQYF
.	TRBV9	.	TRBJ1-5	TGTGCCAGCAGCGTAGGAGGACAGCCTAATCAGCCCCAGCATTTT	CASSVGGQPNQPQHF
.	TRBV4-1	.	TRBJ1-5	TGCGCCAGCAGCCAAGATGGGGGTCTCAATCAGCCCCAGCATTTT	CASSQDGGLNQPQHF
.	TRBV4-3	.	TRBJ1-5	TGCGCCAGCAGCCGAGGTTTGGGGGCGACTCAGCCCCAGCATTTT	CASSRGLGATQPQHF
once	TRBV4-3	TRBD2	TRBJ2-3	TGCGCCAGCAGCCAAGAATCCCTAGCGGGAACCGAAGGGGGATTCATTACAGATACGCAGTATTTT	CASSQESLAGTEGGFITDTQYF
.	TRBV28	TRBD1	TRBJ1-3	TGTGCCTCCAGGGGGGGGCCTTTTCCCGGAAACACCATATATTTT	CASRGGPFPGNTIYF
.	TRBV4-1	TRBD1	TRBJ1-1	TGCGCCAGCAGCACCGACAGGGTTGGAACTGAAGCTTTCTTT	CASSTDRVGTEAFF
.	TRBV27	.	TRBJ2-7	TGTGCCAGCAGTTTAAGGGGTGCCTACGAGCAGTACTTC	CASSLRGAYEQYF
.	TRBV28	.	TRBJ2-4	TGTGCCAGCAGCGGGCTAGCCAAAAACATTCAGTACTTC	CASSGLAKNIQYF
.	TRBV5-6	TRBD1	TRBJ2-2	TGTGCCAGCAGCCCAACGGGACAGGGCCTTTTTCCCGGGGAGCTGTTTTTT	CASSPTGQGLFPGELFF
.	TRBV27	.	TRBJ2-1	TGTGCCAGCAGTCCCGGTCGGTTCGGCAATGAGCAGTTCTTC	CASSPGRFGNEQFF
.	TRBV5-6	.	TRBJ2-6	TGTGCCAGCAGCTTGCTCCGTGCCAACGTCCTGACTTTC	CASSLLRANVLTF
.	TRBV9	.	TRBJ1-2	TGTGCCAGCAGCGTAGGCTTCTCTAACTATGGCTACACCTTC	CASSVGFSNYGYTF
.	TRBV5-6	.	TRBJ1-3	TGTGCCAGCAGCTTTGGGGACTCTGGAAACACCATATATTTT	CASSFGDSGNTIYF
.	TRBV19	.	TRBJ1-2	TGTGCCAGTAGTGGTCTTACGAGTAACTATGGCTACACCTTC	CASSGLTSNYGYTF
.	TRBV28	.	TRBJ1-1	TGTGCCAGCAGTTTAGAGGGGAGGGGCACTGAAGCTTTCTTT	CASSLEGRGTEAFF
few	TRBV6-1	.	TRBJ1-1	TGTGCCAGCAGTGAAGCGGCTCCAATGAACACTGAAGCTTTCTTT	CASSEAAPMNTEAFF
.	TRBV7-6	.	TRBJ1-2	TGTGCCAGCAGCCCTTTAGGGGGTCACGGCTACACCTTC	CASSPLGGHGYTF
.	TRBV7-2	.	TRBJ2-5	TGTGCCAGCAGCCCCCGACCTGGGAGCCAGTACTTC	CASSPRPGSQYF
.	TRBV30	.	TRBJ2-7	TGTGCCTGGACAGGGGGGGACGACGAGCAGTACTTC	CAWTGGDDEQYF
.	TRBV7-2	TRBD1	TRBJ2-7	TGTGCCAGCAGCCGGCGACAGGGGTCCTACGAGCAGTACTTC	CASSRRQGSYEQYF
.	TRBV4-1	.	TRBJ2-7	TGCGCCAGCAGCCAAGGCGTTGTGGGGAGCTCCTACGAGCAGTACTTC	CASSQGVVGSSYEQYF
once	TRBV6-5	TRBD1	TRBJ1-2	TGTGCCAGCAGCCTAAGCAGGGGGGCAGCGATTGGCTACACCTTC	CASSLSRGAAIGYTF
.	TRBV30	.	TRBJ1-2	TGTGCCTGGACACTTAACTATGGCTACACCTTC	CAWTLNYGYTF
.	TRBV7-8	.	TRBJ2-1	TGTGCCAGCACCGACCGGGAAGTAGGTAATGGTGAGCAGTTCTTC	CASTDREVGNGEQFF
.	TRBV6-5	.	TRBJ1-3	TGTGCCAGCAGTTACTCTGCGAGGGGCACGGACACCATATATTTT	CASSYSARGTDTIYF
.	TRBV2	.	TRBJ2-5	TGTGCCAGCAATTTTGAGACCCAGTACTTC	CASNFETQYF
.	TRBV7-9	TRBD2	TRBJ2-3	TGTGCCAGCAGCTTAGTTGGACTAGCGGAGGGCACAGATACGCAGTATTTT	CASSLVGLAEGTDTQYF
.	TRBV4-3	.	TRBJ2-3	TGCGCCAGCAGCCCGGTTCTAAGGAGCACAGATACGCAGTATTTT	CASSPVLRSTDTQYF
.	TRBV4-3	TRBD2	TRBJ2-1	TGCGCCAGCAGCCAAGGGAGCGGGAGCTCCTACAATGAGCAGTTCTTC	CASSQGSGSSYNEQFF
once	TRBV19	.	TRBJ2-5	TGTGCCAGTAGTATACTCGCCAGAGAGACCCAGTACTTC	CASSILARETQYF